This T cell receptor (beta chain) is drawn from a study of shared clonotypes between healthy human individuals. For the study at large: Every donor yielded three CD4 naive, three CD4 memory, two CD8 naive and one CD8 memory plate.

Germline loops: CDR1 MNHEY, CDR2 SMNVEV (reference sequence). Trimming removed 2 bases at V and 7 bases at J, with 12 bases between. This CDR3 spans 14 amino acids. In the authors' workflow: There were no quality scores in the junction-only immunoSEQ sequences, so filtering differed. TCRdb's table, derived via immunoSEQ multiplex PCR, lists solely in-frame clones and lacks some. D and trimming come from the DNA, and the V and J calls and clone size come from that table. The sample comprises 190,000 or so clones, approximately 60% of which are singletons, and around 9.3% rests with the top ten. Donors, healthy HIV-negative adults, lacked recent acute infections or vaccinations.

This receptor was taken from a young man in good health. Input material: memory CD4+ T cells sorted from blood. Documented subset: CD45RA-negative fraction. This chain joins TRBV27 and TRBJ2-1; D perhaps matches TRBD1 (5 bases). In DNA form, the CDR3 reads TGTGCCAGCAGTTTACGGGCAGGGTTAAATGAGCAGTTCTTC. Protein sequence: CASSLRAGLNEQFF.